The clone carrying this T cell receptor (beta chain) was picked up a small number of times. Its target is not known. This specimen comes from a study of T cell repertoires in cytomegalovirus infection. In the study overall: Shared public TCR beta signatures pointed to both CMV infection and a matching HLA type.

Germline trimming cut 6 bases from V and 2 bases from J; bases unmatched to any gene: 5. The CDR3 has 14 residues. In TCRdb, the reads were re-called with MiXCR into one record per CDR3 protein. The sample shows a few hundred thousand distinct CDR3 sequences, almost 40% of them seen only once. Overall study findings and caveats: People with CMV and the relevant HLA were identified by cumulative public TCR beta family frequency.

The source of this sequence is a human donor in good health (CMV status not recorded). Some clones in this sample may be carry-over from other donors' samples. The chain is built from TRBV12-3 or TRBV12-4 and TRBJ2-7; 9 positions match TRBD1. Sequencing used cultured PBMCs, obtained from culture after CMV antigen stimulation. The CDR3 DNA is TGTGCCAGCAGCTGGGGACAGGGAGCCTACGAGCAGTACTTC. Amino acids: CASSWGQGAYEQYF.